The clone carrying this TCR beta chain was seen just once. Primers used in a second PCR of about 6 to 12 cycles were a sample-barcoded 5' primer and a J-beta primer mix. TCRdb fed the 5' RACE reads into MiXCR, producing one record per CDR3 protein. The profile shows over 550,000 distinct CDR3 sequences, about 30% of them singletons. This sample is part of a study of blood T cells in healthy people across ages. This CDR3 has 17 amino acids. Germline trimming cut 1 base from V and 8 bases from J; bases unmatched to any gene: 12. Germline CDR1 and CDR2: SEHNR and FQNEAQ (reference sequence). The source of this sequence is a woman over 75 in good health. Sequencing was carried out using blood. V gene TRBV7-9 combines with J gene TRBJ1-4; 8 positions match TRBD1. The CDR3 loop reads CASSLVDRVFGEEKLFF. CDR3 sequence (DNA): TGTGCCAGCAGCTTAGTGGACAGGGTTTTTGGCGAGGAAAAACTGTTTTTT.